These 5 T cell receptor beta chains originate from one sample sequenced in a study of cytomegalovirus exposure and HLA in healthy donors. Amplification used 60 Vbeta primers and 13 Jbeta primers. The protocol was immunoSEQ multiplex PCR, while the TCRdb copy is restricted to in-frame clones and leaves out a portion. Of over 200,000 clones in the sample, 85% to 90% were seen once. Sequences were obtained from PBMCs. These receptors were collected from a woman under 30 in good health and CMV-seronegative.

The chain employs TRBV7-8 and TRBJ1-5; 11 bases map to TRBD1. Germline V lookup: CDR1 SGHVS, CDR2 FQNEAQ. Trimming took 6 bases from V and 5 from J; bases not matched to a gene: 0. This CDR3 region has 13 residues. As DNA, the CDR3 is TGTGCCAGCAGGGGACAGGGGGATCAGCCCCAGCATTTT. It translates to CASRGQGDQPQHF.

The chain joins TRBV7-2 to TRBJ1-1; D unclear. V lost 5 bases and J lost 4, with 17 bases in between. Germline values: CDR1 SGHTA, CDR2 FQGNSA. The CDR3 contains 15 residues. Here the CDR3 DNA reads TGTGCCAGCAGCCTAGTGAAAGCGGGTCGCACTGAAGCTTTCTTT. It encodes CASSLVKAGRTEAFF.

The chain joins TRBV7-9 to TRBJ1-4; 7 bases fit TRBD1. Germline V gene sequence: CDR1 SEHNR, CDR2 FQNEAQ (reference sequence). The CDR3 is made up of 17 amino acids. Trimming at V came to 2 bases and at J to 3 bases, leaving 9 bases not matched to a gene. The CDR3, as DNA: TGTGCCAGCAGCTTACCAACACAGGGGCCGTCTAATGAAAAACTGTTTTTT. Translation gives CASSLPTQGPSNEKLFF.

The CDR3: CAWSGAGTDTQYF. The CDR3 nucleotides read TGTGCCTGGAGTGGTGCGGGCACAGATACGCAGTATTTT. This chain joins TRBV30 and TRBJ2-3; D is ambiguous. Germline V gene sequence: CDR1 GTSNPN, CDR2 SVGIG (reference sequence). V lost 1 base and J lost 1, with 6 bases in between. This CDR3 has 13 residues.

The chain carries TRBV15 and TRBJ2-7, with 7 bases aligning to TRBD1. This CDR3 comprises 16 residues. Looked up from germline, CDR1 is LNHNV and CDR2 is YYDKDF (reference sequence). V was pared by 4 bases and J by 0 bases, with 9 bases of the junction left unmatched. The CDR3 spells CATSKQPGQSSYEQYF. The CDR3 coding sequence is TGTGCCACCAGCAAGCAACCGGGACAGAGCTCCTACGAGCAGTACTTC.